The present entry profiles one TCR beta chain with its context. The entry originates in a study of blood T cells in healthy people across ages. A J-beta primer mix and a sample-barcoded 5' primer were used in a second PCR of about 7 to 12 cycles. TCRdb re-derived calls from the 5' RACE reads in MiXCR, one entry per CDR3 protein. The sample records about 750,000 distinct CDR3 sequences, roughly 50% being singletons. The CDR3 covers 13 residues. Germline-derived CDR1 and CDR2 are MNHNS and SASEGT. The V gene lost 11 bases and the J gene lost 2 bases, with 16 bases spanning the gap. This receptor was identified in a man at least 80 years old in good health. The V call is TRBV6-1, the J call TRBJ2-7; D might be TRBD2 (5 bases). The specimen was blood. The CDR3 loop is CAPGPQRTYEQYF. The CDR3 DNA is TGTGCCCCCGGGCCCCAGCGGACCTACGAGCAGTACTTC.